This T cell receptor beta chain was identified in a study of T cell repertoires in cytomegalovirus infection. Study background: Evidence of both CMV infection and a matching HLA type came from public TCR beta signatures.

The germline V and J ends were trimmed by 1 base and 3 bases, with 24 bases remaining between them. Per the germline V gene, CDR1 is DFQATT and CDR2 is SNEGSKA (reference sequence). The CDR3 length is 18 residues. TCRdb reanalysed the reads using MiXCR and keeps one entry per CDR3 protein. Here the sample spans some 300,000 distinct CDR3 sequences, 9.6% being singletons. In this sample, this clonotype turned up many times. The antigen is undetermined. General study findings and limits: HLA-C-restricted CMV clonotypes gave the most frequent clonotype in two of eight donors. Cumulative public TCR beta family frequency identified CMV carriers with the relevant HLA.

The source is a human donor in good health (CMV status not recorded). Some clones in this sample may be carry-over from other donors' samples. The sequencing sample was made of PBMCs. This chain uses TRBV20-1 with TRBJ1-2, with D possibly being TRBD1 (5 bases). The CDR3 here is CSARVPLGRVGGYYGYTF. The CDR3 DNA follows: TGCAGTGCTAGAGTCCCTTTGGGCAGGGTAGGAGGGTACTATGGCTACACCTTC.